These T cell receptor beta chains were read from a single sample in a study of T cell responses to AZD1222 COVID-19 vaccine. Sequencing was performed with immunoSEQ multiplex PCR; in TCRdb, only in-frame clones are kept and a portion is missing. Of around 150,000 clones listed, 65% to 90% were seen once; the top ten hold 7.9%. The material sequenced was peripheral blood, taken 28 days after the second dose of the MenACWY control vaccine. The receptors stem from an adult who received the MenACWY meningococcal vaccine as a control. CDR3s include the opening cysteine and the closing phenylalanine or tryptophan. The D gene is left open where the match is weak. The size of a clone is reported for some rows only, either as once, few or many, or as a class for expanded clones.

d_call: TRBD1
j_call: TRBJ1-1
clone_size: NA
v_call: TRBV6-5
cdr3_nt: TGTGCCAGCAGAAGGAACCGGGACAGTAACACTGAAGCTTTCTTT
cdr3_aa: CASRRNRDSNTEAFF

d_call: NA
j_call: TRBJ2-1
clone_size: NA
v_call: TRBV2
cdr3_nt: TGTGCCAGCAGGGGGACTTCATCCTACAATGAGCAGTTCTTC
cdr3_aa: CASRGTSSYNEQFF

d_call: TRBD1
j_call: TRBJ2-7
clone_size: NA
v_call: TRBV30
cdr3_nt: TGTGCCTGGAGCCCGACAGGGGTAGGGGGTTCCTACGAGCAGTACTTC
cdr3_aa: CAWSPTGVGGSYEQYF

d_call: NA
j_call: TRBJ2-3
clone_size: once
v_call: TRBV10-2
cdr3_nt: TGCGCCAGCACTCTCGGTCCCCTCACAGATACGCAGTATTTT
cdr3_aa: CASTLGPLTDTQYF

d_call: NA
j_call: TRBJ1-5
clone_size: once
v_call: TRBV28
cdr3_nt: TGTGCCAGCACCACGTCATGGATGGGGGATCAGCCCCAGCATTTT
cdr3_aa: CASTTSWMGDQPQHF

d_call: NA
j_call: TRBJ2-1
clone_size: few
v_call: TRBV18
cdr3_nt: TGTGCCAGCTCACCGGAGGGTCCCCGCTACAATGAGCAGTTCTTC
cdr3_aa: CASSPEGPRYNEQFF

d_call: TRBD1
j_call: TRBJ2-2
clone_size: NA
v_call: TRBV27
cdr3_nt: TGTGCCAACTCACGAGACAGGGACACCGGGGAGCTGTTTTTT
cdr3_aa: CANSRDRDTGELFF

d_call: NA
j_call: TRBJ2-5
clone_size: NA
v_call: TRBV7-8
cdr3_nt: TGTGCCAGCAGCTTAGAGGGGAGAGGATTGTGGGAGACCCAGTACTTC
cdr3_aa: CASSLEGRGLWETQYF

d_call: TRBD1
j_call: TRBJ2-7
clone_size: NA
v_call: TRBV19
cdr3_nt: TGTGCCAGTAGTACCGGGACAGGGATTTTCTCCTACGAGCAGTACTTC
cdr3_aa: CASSTGTGIFSYEQYF

d_call: NA
j_call: TRBJ1-1
clone_size: NA
v_call: TRBV14
cdr3_nt: TGTGCCAGCAGCCAAGATGGGCACAGGGTGAACACTGAAGCTTTCTTT
cdr3_aa: CASSQDGHRVNTEAFF

d_call: TRBD1
j_call: TRBJ1-6
clone_size: NA
v_call: TRBV7-2
cdr3_nt: TGTGCCAGCAGCCGCGGGACAGGGACTCAGGCGGTGAATTCACCCCTCCACTTT
cdr3_aa: CASSRGTGTQAVNSPLHF

d_call: NA
j_call: TRBJ2-2
clone_size: NA
v_call: TRBV11-2
cdr3_nt: TGTGCCAGCAGCTTAGGAATAATTAACACCGGGGAGCTGTTTTTT
cdr3_aa: CASSLGIINTGELFF

d_call: NA
j_call: TRBJ2-2
clone_size: NA
v_call: TRBV7-2
cdr3_nt: TGTGCCAGCAGCTATCTGGGCACCGGGGAGCTGTTTTTT
cdr3_aa: CASSYLGTGELFF

d_call: TRBD2
j_call: TRBJ2-2
clone_size: NA
v_call: TRBV4-1
cdr3_nt: TGCGCCAGCAGCCAAGCCCCAGCGGGGGGGCCGAGGAACACCGGGGAGCTGTTTTTT
cdr3_aa: CASSQAPAGGPRNTGELFF

d_call: NA
j_call: TRBJ2-5
clone_size: NA
v_call: TRBV18
cdr3_nt: TGTGCCAGCTCGCACGCGAGCCAAGAGACCCAGTACTTC
cdr3_aa: CASSHASQETQYF

d_call: NA
j_call: TRBJ1-5
clone_size: once
v_call: TRBV5-1
cdr3_nt: TGCGCCAGCAGTTCCGACCCAGGCGGCAATCAGCCCCAGCATTTT
cdr3_aa: CASSSDPGGNQPQHF

d_call: TRBD2
j_call: TRBJ2-2
clone_size: NA
v_call: TRBV18
cdr3_nt: TGTGCCAGCTCACCGGGACTAGCGGCCACCGGGGAGCTGTTTTTT
cdr3_aa: CASSPGLAATGELFF

d_call: TRBD2
j_call: TRBJ2-7
clone_size: NA
v_call: TRBV6-8
cdr3_nt: TGTGCCAACCGGGGACGGGGGGACGAGCAGTACTTC
cdr3_aa: CANRGRGDEQYF

d_call: NA
j_call: TRBJ2-3
clone_size: NA
v_call: TRBV28
cdr3_nt: TGTGCCAGCAGCCACAGACCCCTGGGAGTAGGCGATACGCAGTATTTT
cdr3_aa: CASSHRPLGVGDTQYF

d_call: NA
j_call: TRBJ1-2
clone_size: NA
v_call: TRBV11-2
cdr3_nt: TGTGCCAGCAGCTTATTAAGTTCCACCGTCGACTTAGGAGGCTACACCTTC
cdr3_aa: CASSLLSSTVDLGGYTF

d_call: NA
j_call: TRBJ1-4
clone_size: NA
v_call: TRBV15
cdr3_nt: TGTGCCACCAGCCGTGGTGGGGGGGAGAATGAAAAACTGTTTTTT
cdr3_aa: CATSRGGGENEKLFF

d_call: TRBD2
j_call: TRBJ2-3
clone_size: NA
v_call: TRBV5-1
cdr3_nt: TGCGCCAGCAGCCGGCGGGGGGCTAAAGTCACAGATACGCAGTATTTT
cdr3_aa: CASSRRGAKVTDTQYF

d_call: TRBD1
j_call: TRBJ2-7
clone_size: NA
v_call: TRBV5-5
cdr3_nt: TGTGCCAGCAGCTTCCCTCAGGACAGGCTGTCCTACGAGCAGTACTTC
cdr3_aa: CASSFPQDRLSYEQYF

d_call: NA
j_call: TRBJ2-5
clone_size: NA
v_call: TRBV12-3/TRBV12-4
cdr3_nt: TGTGCCAGCAGTTTTGGAGAGACCCAGTACTTC
cdr3_aa: CASSFGETQYF

d_call: TRBD1
j_call: TRBJ2-2
clone_size: once
v_call: TRBV5-5
cdr3_nt: TGTGCCAGCAAAAACCGGGACAGGGGGAACACCGGGGAGCTGTTTTTT
cdr3_aa: CASKNRDRGNTGELFF

d_call: TRBD2
j_call: TRBJ2-1
clone_size: NA
v_call: TRBV5-5
cdr3_nt: TGTGCCAGCAGCCTCGCGGGGGGTTCCTCCTACAATGAGCAGTTCTTC
cdr3_aa: CASSLAGGSSYNEQFF

d_call: NA
j_call: TRBJ1-5
clone_size: NA
v_call: TRBV7-2
cdr3_nt: TGTGCCAGCAGCTTGGTCCACAGAACCAATCAGCCCCAGCATTTT
cdr3_aa: CASSLVHRTNQPQHF

d_call: NA
j_call: TRBJ2-7
clone_size: NA
v_call: TRBV11-3
cdr3_nt: TGTGCCAGCAGCTCCCCGTGGAGCTACGAGCAGTACTTC
cdr3_aa: CASSSPWSYEQYF

d_call: NA
j_call: TRBJ1-1
clone_size: NA
v_call: TRBV7-6
cdr3_nt: TGTGCCAGCAGCTCACGGACGGGGGGAAACACTGAAGCTTTCTTT
cdr3_aa: CASSSRTGGNTEAFF

d_call: NA
j_call: TRBJ1-1
clone_size: NA
v_call: TRBV6-5
cdr3_nt: TGTGCCAGCACGGGGGGATGGAACACTGAAGCTTTCTTT
cdr3_aa: CASTGGWNTEAFF

d_call: NA
j_call: TRBJ2-5
clone_size: NA
v_call: TRBV9
cdr3_nt: TGTGCCAGCAGCGTAGACTCCCATAGGGACCAGTACTTC
cdr3_aa: CASSVDSHRDQYF

d_call: TRBD2
j_call: TRBJ2-5
clone_size: NA
v_call: TRBV5-8
cdr3_nt: TGTGCCAGCAGCCAGATAGCGGGGGGGGAACAAGAGACCCAGTACTTC
cdr3_aa: CASSQIAGGEQETQYF

d_call: NA
j_call: TRBJ1-1
clone_size: NA
v_call: TRBV5-1
cdr3_nt: TGCGCCAGCAGCTTGGAATATGGGGGCAGGACCGAAGCTTTCTTT
cdr3_aa: CASSLEYGGRTEAFF

d_call: NA
j_call: TRBJ1-5
clone_size: NA
v_call: TRBV7-2
cdr3_nt: TGTGCCAGCAGCTTAGTTCCGGAGGGGCGTCAGCCCCAGCATTTT
cdr3_aa: CASSLVPEGRQPQHF

d_call: NA
j_call: TRBJ1-1
clone_size: NA
v_call: TRBV2
cdr3_nt: TGTGCCAGCTCCGGGGAGGGCAGGGCTTTCTTT
cdr3_aa: CASSGEGRAFF

d_call: NA
j_call: TRBJ2-6
clone_size: NA
v_call: TRBV4-1
cdr3_nt: TGCGCCAGCAGCCTATTCGCTCGAAGGGGGGTGAGTGGGGCCAACGTCCTGACTTTC
cdr3_aa: CASSLFARRGVSGANVLTF

d_call: NA
j_call: TRBJ1-4
clone_size: NA
v_call: TRBV11-3
cdr3_nt: TGTGCCAGCAATTCGGACGGGTCGGACGGGAATGAAAAACTGTTTTTT
cdr3_aa: CASNSDGSDGNEKLFF

d_call: TRBD1
j_call: TRBJ1-5
clone_size: NA
v_call: TRBV19
cdr3_nt: TGTGCCAGTAGTCCGGCAGGGGGCTCCGGGGTAAAGCCCCAGCATTTT
cdr3_aa: CASSPAGGSGVKPQHF

d_call: NA
j_call: TRBJ2-2
clone_size: NA
v_call: TRBV5-1
cdr3_nt: TGCGCCAGCAGCTTGGACAGGACGGGCTTCACCGGGGAGCTGTTTTTT
cdr3_aa: CASSLDRTGFTGELFF

d_call: NA
j_call: TRBJ1-3
clone_size: NA
v_call: TRBV7-9
cdr3_nt: TGTGCCAGCAGCCCACGCCGCTCTGGAAACACCATATATTTT
cdr3_aa: CASSPRRSGNTIYF

d_call: NA
j_call: TRBJ2-1
clone_size: NA
v_call: TRBV27
cdr3_nt: TGTGCCAGCAGTTCATGGACACGCTCCTACAATGAGCAGTTCTTC
cdr3_aa: CASSSWTRSYNEQFF